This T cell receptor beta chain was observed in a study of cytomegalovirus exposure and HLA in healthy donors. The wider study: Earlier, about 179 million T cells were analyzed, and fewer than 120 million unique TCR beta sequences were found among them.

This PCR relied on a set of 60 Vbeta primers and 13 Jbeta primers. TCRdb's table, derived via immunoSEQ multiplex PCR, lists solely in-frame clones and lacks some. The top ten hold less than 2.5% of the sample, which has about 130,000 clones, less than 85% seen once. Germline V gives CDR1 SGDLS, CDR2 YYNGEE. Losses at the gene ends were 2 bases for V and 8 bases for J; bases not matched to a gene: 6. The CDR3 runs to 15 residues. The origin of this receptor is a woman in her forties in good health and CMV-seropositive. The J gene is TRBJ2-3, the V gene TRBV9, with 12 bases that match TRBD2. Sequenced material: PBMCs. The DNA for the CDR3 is TGTGCCAGCAGCGTGACTAGCGGGAGTGCCGGTACGCAGTATTTT. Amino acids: CASSVTSGSAGTQYF.